This T cell receptor (beta chain) was recovered during a study of T cells in Graves' hyperthyroidism and ophthalmopathy. TCR beta CDR3 regions were amplified from RNA. First-round RT-PCR of the TCR CDR3 relied on the HTBI primer set. Using its own MiXCR run on the multiplex PCR reads, TCRdb lists one record per CDR3 protein. The repertoire holds about 400,000 distinct CDR3 sequences, with under 15% as singletons. With 5 bases removed from V and 2 bases from J, the gap between germline ends came to 13 bases. The CDR3 spans 15 residues. Germline loops: CDR1 SNHLY, CDR2 FYNNEI. This clonotype has just a few counts.

The J gene is TRBJ1-5, the V gene TRBV2; D may be TRBD1 (5 bases). This clonotype was sampled from a man younger than 30 with Graves' ophthalmopathy. Sample: blood. In DNA form, the CDR3 reads TGTGCCAGCAGTTACGACAGCCCCGGCAATCAGCCCCAGCATTTT. Its translation is CASSYDSPGNQPQHF.